This entry lists 16 T cell receptor beta chains sequenced from one sample in a study of PD-L1 blockade in urothelial cancer. Sequencing was performed with immunoSEQ multiplex PCR; in TCRdb, only in-frame clones are kept and a portion is missing. The sample lists 32,000 or so clones, approximately 87% occurring once. Stated time point: pretreatment peripheral blood. Specimen: PBMCs, collected around atezolizumab (anti-PD-L1) treatment. Receptor source: a man in his 60s with urothelial cancer.

The CDR3 DNA is TGTGCCAGCAACCAACCTGGGACTAGCGGGAGGAATGAGCAGTTCTTC. Its protein product is CASNQPGTSGRNEQFF. The chain joins TRBV7-9 to TRBJ2-1; TRBD2 aligns across 15 bases. The germline CDR1 and CDR2 sequences are SEHNR and FQNEAQ (reference sequence). The ends lost 7 bases at V and 7 bases at J; junction bases unmatched: 8. The CDR3 runs 16 residues.

The chain carries TRBV7-2 and TRBJ1-5, with 7 bases that match TRBD1. V was pared by 5 bases and J by 3 bases, with 1 base of the junction left unmatched. This CDR3 contains 13 residues. Germline V lookup: CDR1 SGHTA, CDR2 FQGNSA. The CDR3 region is CASSGQANQPQHF. CDR3 bases: TGTGCCAGCAGCGGACAGGCCAATCAGCCCCAGCATTTT. Looking up the rest from reference TRBV7-2 and TRBJ1-5 gives the full variable domain: GAGVSQSPSNKVTEKGKDVELRCDPISGHTALYWYRQSLGQGLEFLIYFQGNSAPDKSGLPSDRFSAERTGGSVSTLTIQRTQQEDSAVYLCASSGQANQPQHFGDGTRLSIL.

V usage is TRBV4-2 and J usage is TRBJ1-3; a weak D match, TRBD1 (5 bases). V was clipped by 1 base and J by 7 bases, with 17 bases between them. Germline CDR1 reads LGHNA; CDR2 reads YNFKEQ. This CDR3 has 16 residues. The CDR3 DNA is TGTGCCAGCAGCCAAGTGAATCGGCAGGGCTATAACACCATATATTTT. Protein: CASSQVNRQGYNTIYF.

This sequence joins TRBV7-2 and TRBJ1-2; D not certain. CDR3 length: 15 residues. V was shortened by 2 bases and J by 1 base, with 11 bases between the two germline ends. From germline, CDR1 is SGHTA and CDR2 FQGNSA. The CDR3 here is CASSLTEGGNYGYTF. As DNA, the CDR3 is TGTGCCAGCAGCTTAACGGAGGGCGGTAACTATGGCTACACCTTC.

The V and J genes are TRBV30 and TRBJ1-5; the D gene is possibly TRBD1 (6 bases). V shed 2 bases and J shed 3 bases, with 14 bases lying between them. Germline-derived CDR1 and CDR2 are GTSNPN and SVGIG (reference sequence). The CDR3 loop spans 15 amino acids. The CDR3 region is CAWSKGQGNNQPQHF. CDR3 bases: TGTGCCTGGAGTAAAGGTCAGGGGAACAATCAGCCCCAGCATTTT.

The chain carries TRBV9 and TRBJ2-3; D is possibly TRBD2 (6 bases). V was pared by 0 bases and J by 1 base, with 9 bases between. Germline loops: CDR1 SGDLS, CDR2 YYNGEE. The CDR3 totals 15 residues. The CDR3 loop is CASSVGTIRTDTQYF. CDR3 coding DNA: TGTGCCAGCAGCGTAGGGACTATTCGCACAGATACGCAGTATTTT.

This sequence joins TRBV11-2 and TRBJ1-2; D uncertain. Per germline, CDR1 SGHAT and CDR2 FQNNGV. Trimming shortened V by 2 bases and J by 6 bases, and 13 bases separated the two germline ends. This CDR3 region has 14 residues. The CDR3 loop reads CASSLSAEGNGYTF. The CDR3 DNA sequence: TGTGCCAGCAGCTTATCCGCGGAGGGAAATGGCTACACCTTC.

This clone occurred once. The chain recombines TRBV4-1 with TRBJ2-1; 7 bases are a match to TRBD1. CDR3 length: 17 amino acids. From germline, CDR1 is MGHRA and CDR2 YSYEKL. Trimming at V came to 0 bases and at J to 3 bases, leaving 8 bases not matched to a gene. CDR3 region: CASSQESRTGYYNEQFF. CDR3 nucleotide sequence: TGCGCCAGCAGCCAAGAATCAAGGACAGGATACTACAATGAGCAGTTCTTC.

This clone was seen a handful of times. V gene TRBV18 combines with J gene TRBJ1-3; TRBD1 is a possible D gene (5 bases). Germline V gene sequence: CDR1 KGHSH, CDR2 LQKENI. Trimming pared 5 bases from V and 3 bases from J, leaving 8 bases between. The CDR3 totals 13 residues. CDR3: CASSIDSGNTIYF. CDR3 DNA: TGTGCCAGCTCAATTGACAGTGGAAACACCATATATTTT.

V is TRBV15 and J is TRBJ2-1; 7 nucleotides line up with TRBD2. The length of the CDR3 is 13 residues. V lost 8 bases and J lost 6; bases outside the gene matches: 7. Germline V gene data show CDR1 as LNHNV and CDR2 as YYDKDF (reference sequence). This chain's CDR3 is CATLGGSRNEQFF. The CDR3 nucleotides are TGTGCCACCTTGGGAGGGAGCCGCAATGAGCAGTTCTTC.

The gene calls are TRBV2 and TRBJ1-3; no firm D call. Trimming shortened V by 10 bases and J by 4 bases, and 14 bases separated the two germline ends. Germline V gene lookup returns CDR1 SNHLY and CDR2 FYNNEI. The CDR3 covers 13 residues. CDR3 coding DNA: TGTGCCACCCTAGGGCCGGGGGGAAACACCATATATTTT. As protein: CATLGPGGNTIYF.

CDR3 bases: TGTGCCAGCAGCTCCCTTAGTAACACCGGGGAGCTGTTTTTT. This gives the protein CASSSLSNTGELFF. The chain uses TRBV7-8 and TRBJ2-2, with D unresolved. Trimming cost V 4 bases and J 2 bases, with 8 bases left between them. This CDR3 comprises 14 residues. CDR1 is SGHVS and CDR2 is FQNEAQ in the germline V gene.

CDR3 protein: CASSVAGVTDTQYF. DNA for the CDR3: TGTGCCAGCAGTGTAGCGGGAGTTACAGATACGCAGTATTTT. This chain connects TRBV2 to TRBJ2-3; 9 bases agree with TRBD2. Germline V gene data show CDR1 as SNHLY and CDR2 as FYNNEI. Trimming took 4 bases from V and 3 from J; bases not matched to a gene: 2. CDR3 length equals 14 residues.

DNA for the CDR3: TGCGCCAGCAGCCGCCTGACAGGGAAAGAGACCCAGTACTTC. As protein: CASSRLTGKETQYF. The chain has TRBV5-1 and TRBJ2-5, with 7 bases matching TRBD1. Germline lookup yields CDR1 SGHRS and CDR2 YFSETQ. This CDR3 spans 14 amino acids. Trimming removed 4 bases from V and 3 bases from J; junction bases left unmatched: 6.

The CDR3 here is CASSYQGTVEAFF. CDR3 coding DNA: TGTGCCAGCAGTTATCAGGGGACCGTTGAAGCTTTCTTT. The chain joins TRBV28 to TRBJ1-1, with TRBD1 as a possible D gene (6 bases). The germline V gene encodes CDR1 MDHEN and CDR2 SYDVKM. The CDR3 covers 13 residues. V was clipped by 4 bases and J by 7 bases, with 13 bases between them. The full variable domain, completed using reference TRBV28 and TRBJ1-1, is DVKVTQSSRYLVKRTGEKVFLECVQDMDHENMFWYRQDPGLGLRLIYFSYDVKMKEKGDIPEGYSVSREKKERFSLILESASTNQTSMYLCASSYQGTVEAFFGQGTRLTVV.

The V call is TRBV10-2, the J call TRBJ1-3; D call uncertain. This CDR3 comprises 12 residues. V lost 6 bases to trimming and J lost 2 bases, with 5 bases between them. Per the germline V gene, CDR1 is WSHSY and CDR2 is SAAADI. The CDR3 region has the DNA TGCGCCAGCAGACCAGCTGGAAACACCATATATTTT. This encodes CASRPAGNTIYF.